The 8 T cell receptor beta chains below all came from one sample that was sequenced in a study of blood T cell repertoires in COVID-19. Generated by immunoSEQ multiplex PCR, the TCRdb table keeps only in-frame clones and is missing some. The data contain about 110,000 clones, 85% of them singletons. Sequencing was done on a sample of peripheral blood. These receptors were obtained from a human donor in a cohort sampled during active COVID-19.

The chain couples TRBV9 to TRBJ2-5; possible D gene TRBD1, 5 bases. The germline V and J ends were trimmed by 4 bases and 3 bases, with 16 bases remaining between them. This CDR3 region has 15 residues. The germline CDR1 and CDR2 sequences are SGDLS and YYNGEE. In DNA form, the CDR3 reads TGTGCCAGCAGCCCCATAGGGGCCACGAAAGAGACCCAGTACTTC. Residues: CASSPIGATKETQYF.

The V gene is TRBV5-4, the J gene TRBJ2-7; 8 positions agree with TRBD2. V trimming: 2 bases; J trimming: 3 bases; junction bases outside the gene matches: 7. CDR3 size: 15 residues. CDR1 and CDR2 (germline): SGHNT, YYREEE (reference sequence). This CDR3 is CASSFPGGGFYEQYF. The CDR3 DNA sequence: TGTGCCAGCAGCTTCCCGGGAGGGGGGTTCTACGAGCAGTACTTC. Supplemented by reference TRBV5-4 and TRBJ2-7, the full variable domain reads ETGVTQSPTHLIKTRGQQVTLRCSSQSGHNTVSWYQQALGQGPQFIFQYYREEENGRGNFPPRFSGLQFPNYSSELNVNALELDDSALYLCASSFPGGGFYEQYFGPGTRLTVT.

The chain combines TRBV6-5 with TRBJ1-5, with a weak D call TRBD1 (5 bases). V lost 5 bases to trimming and J lost 0 bases, with 8 bases between them. CDR1 and CDR2 from the germline V gene are MNHEY and SVGAGI. CDR3 size: 14 residues. Written as DNA, the CDR3 is TGTGCCAGCAGTCAGGGAAATAGCAATCAGCCCCAGCATTTT. Residues: CASSQGNSNQPQHF.

The chain employs TRBV6-5 and TRBJ2-5; the D is unclear. This CDR3 comprises 13 residues. The germline CDR1 and CDR2 sequences are MNHEY and SVGAGI. Between the trimmed V and J ends, which lost 2 bases and 4 bases, there was a span of 8 bases. CDR3 in DNA: TGTGCCAGCAGTTACCGGATAGCAGAGACCCAGTACTTC. Amino acids: CASSYRIAETQYF.

This chain connects TRBV7-2 to TRBJ2-1; 10 positions agree with TRBD2. Looked up from germline, CDR1 is SGHTA and CDR2 is FQGNSA. The CDR3 has 14 amino acids. The J segment lost 3 bases and the V segment lost 8 bases, leaving 4 bases of the junction unmatched. The DNA for the CDR3 is TGTGCCAGCGCCTTAGCGGGGGGCTACAATGAGCAGTTCTTC. Protein: CASALAGGYNEQFF.

V is TRBV6-5 and J is TRBJ1-2; maybe TRBD1 (6 bases). Trimming removed 6 bases from V and 5 bases from J, with 13 bases in between. Germline CDR1 is MNHEY and CDR2 is SVGAGI. The CDR3 is made up of 13 amino acids. The CDR3 DNA reads TGTGCCAGCAGCCGGGACAAGGCTTATGGCTACACCTTC. It is translated as CASSRDKAYGYTF.

The chain employs TRBV4-2 and TRBJ2-7, with TRBD2 matching 9 bases. Trimming cost V 1 base and J 3 bases; bases outside gene matches: 4. Germline V CDR1 and CDR2: LGHNA, YNFKEQ. The CDR3 extends over 15 amino acids. CDR3 DNA: TGTGCCAGCAGCCAAGGCGCAGCGGGGGGCTACGAGCAGTACTTC. Its translation: CASSQGAAGGYEQYF.

The chain couples TRBV28 to TRBJ1-2, with 7 bases that match TRBD1. Germline V gene sequence: CDR1 MDHEN, CDR2 SYDVKM. V dropped 5 bases and J dropped 8; count of bases not matched to a gene: 14. The CDR3 length is 15 residues. The CDR3 loop reads CASSTGANPSGGYTF. The DNA of the CDR3 is TGTGCCAGCAGTACAGGGGCGAATCCGAGCGGGGGCTACACCTTC.